Listed below are T cell receptor beta chains from one sample, sequenced in a study of blood T cell repertoires in COVID-19. Using immunoSEQ multiplex PCR, the repertoire was profiled, and TCRdb retains in-frame clones only, with some absent. The sample holds about 130,000 clones, roughly four fifths seen once. The sample taken for sequencing was peripheral blood. The origin of the receptors is a woman between 45 and 60 years old with acute or convalescent COVID-19. Both conserved end residues are part of each CDR3. D genes are given only for firm matches. A clone size is listed for some rows: how often the clone was seen (once, few, many), or a class if it is expanded.

j_call: TRBJ1-5; d_call: TRBD1; clone_size: NA; v_call: TRBV28; cdr3_aa: CASSRDRGPYSNQPQHF; cdr3_nt: TGTGCCAGCAGTCGGGACAGGGGGCCCTATAGCAATCAGCCCCAGCATTTT
j_call: TRBJ2-1; d_call: NA; clone_size: once; v_call: TRBV19; cdr3_aa: CASSAAYNEQFF; cdr3_nt: TGTGCCAGTAGTGCAGCGTACAATGAGCAGTTCTTC
j_call: TRBJ1-2; d_call: TRBD1; clone_size: NA; v_call: TRBV29-1; cdr3_aa: CSVLGQGGYTF; cdr3_nt: TGCAGCGTCCTAGGACAGGGTGGCTACACCTTC
j_call: TRBJ1-1; d_call: TRBD1; clone_size: NA; v_call: TRBV5-4; cdr3_aa: CASSLDRATEAFF; cdr3_nt: TGTGCCAGCAGCCTGGACAGGGCCACTGAAGCTTTCTTT
j_call: TRBJ1-2; d_call: NA; clone_size: few; v_call: TRBV6-6; cdr3_aa: CAGAQTAKYGYTF; cdr3_nt: TGTGCCGGAGCCCAGACAGCAAAGTATGGCTACACCTTC
j_call: TRBJ1-3; d_call: NA; clone_size: NA; v_call: TRBV30; cdr3_aa: CAWSQGNSGNTIYF; cdr3_nt: TGTGCCTGGAGTCAGGGGAACTCTGGAAACACCATATATTTT
j_call: TRBJ1-2; d_call: NA; clone_size: NA; v_call: TRBV2; cdr3_aa: CASTGFEVNGYTF; cdr3_nt: TGTGCCAGCACAGGCTTCGAAGTTAATGGCTACACCTTC
j_call: TRBJ2-7; d_call: NA; clone_size: few; v_call: TRBV2; cdr3_aa: CASAEANLGYEQYF; cdr3_nt: TGTGCCAGCGCGGAGGCTAACCTTGGCTACGAGCAGTACTTC
j_call: TRBJ2-7; d_call: NA; clone_size: few; v_call: TRBV4-1; cdr3_aa: CASSQLRNSYEQYF; cdr3_nt: TGCGCCAGCAGCCAATTGAGAAACAGCTACGAGCAGTACTTC
j_call: TRBJ1-6; d_call: NA; clone_size: NA; v_call: TRBV19; cdr3_aa: CASSMRDSYNSPLHF; cdr3_nt: TGTGCCAGTAGTATGAGGGACTCCTATAATTCACCCCTCCACTTT
j_call: TRBJ1-4; d_call: NA; clone_size: NA; v_call: TRBV19; cdr3_aa: CASTYSANEKLFF; cdr3_nt: TGTGCCAGTACTTATTCGGCTAATGAAAAACTGTTTTTT
j_call: TRBJ2-1; d_call: TRBD2; clone_size: NA; v_call: TRBV4-1; cdr3_aa: CASSQVAGGRNEQFF; cdr3_nt: TGCGCCAGCAGCCAAGTTGCGGGGGGTCGAAATGAGCAGTTCTTC
j_call: TRBJ1-1; d_call: NA; clone_size: NA; v_call: TRBV5-1; cdr3_aa: CASSLGGRSSTEAFF; cdr3_nt: TGCGCCAGCAGCTTGGGGGGCAGGTCAAGCACTGAAGCTTTCTTT
j_call: TRBJ1-4; d_call: TRBD1; clone_size: NA; v_call: TRBV2; cdr3_aa: CATPRTGDVGGEKLFF; cdr3_nt: TGTGCCACTCCGCGGACAGGGGACGTCGGAGGGGAAAAACTGTTTTTT
j_call: TRBJ1-6; d_call: NA; clone_size: NA; v_call: TRBV5-1; cdr3_aa: CASSPDSFGAYNSPLHF; cdr3_nt: TGCGCCAGCAGCCCCGACAGTTTTGGGGCTTATAATTCACCCCTCCACTTT
j_call: TRBJ1-3; d_call: TRBD1; clone_size: NA; v_call: TRBV6-5; cdr3_aa: CASSLTGIDTIYF; cdr3_nt: TGTGCCAGCAGCCTGACAGGGATCGACACCATATATTTT
j_call: TRBJ1-3; d_call: NA; clone_size: once; v_call: TRBV5-1; cdr3_aa: CASSPSSGNTIYF; cdr3_nt: TGCGCCAGCAGCCCGTCTTCTGGAAACACCATATATTTT
j_call: TRBJ2-3; d_call: NA; clone_size: NA; v_call: TRBV27; cdr3_aa: CASSLALARSSTDTQYF; cdr3_nt: TGTGCCAGCAGTTTAGCTCTAGCGCGGTCTAGCACAGATACGCAGTATTTT
j_call: TRBJ1-3; d_call: NA; clone_size: NA; v_call: TRBV5-8; cdr3_aa: CASSFLGNTIYF; cdr3_nt: TGTGCCAGCAGCTTTCTGGGAAACACCATATATTTT
j_call: TRBJ1-2; d_call: TRBD1; clone_size: NA; v_call: TRBV6-6; cdr3_aa: CASSYSTGQGYTF; cdr3_nt: TGTGCCAGCAGTTACTCGACAGGGCAAGGCTACACCTTC
j_call: TRBJ2-3; d_call: TRBD2; clone_size: NA; v_call: TRBV20-1; cdr3_aa: CSAGRGYTQYF; cdr3_nt: TGCAGTGCCGGGAGGGGGTATACGCAGTATTTT
j_call: TRBJ1-1; d_call: NA; clone_size: NA; v_call: TRBV10-1; cdr3_aa: CASSESGSQRKAFF; cdr3_nt: TGCGCCAGCAGTGAGTCCGGAAGTCAGAGGAAAGCTTTCTTT
j_call: TRBJ2-2; d_call: NA; clone_size: NA; v_call: TRBV6-5; cdr3_aa: CASCRTVSTGELFF; cdr3_nt: TGTGCCAGCTGCCGGACAGTTTCCACCGGGGAGCTGTTTTTT